This T cell receptor (beta chain) was sequenced in a study of lymphopenia after photon versus proton radiotherapy. In the case of this clone: What it binds is unknown.

CDR1 is MNHEY, CDR2 SVGAGI, per germline. This CDR3 contains 15 residues. The trim removed 6 bases at V and 6 bases at J, leaving 9 bases unmatched. The study, taken as a whole, reports: Post-nadir TCR diversity decline inversely tracked overall survival among those who died. Relative stability marked proton patients; photon patients lost diversity and naive cells. After the lymphocyte nadir, photon-treated repertoires showed oligoclonal expansion, especially of CD8+ Temra cells.

Sequenced by immunoSEQ multiplex PCR; TCRdb stores in-frame clones only, minus some. The repertoire holds 75,000 to 95,000 clones, with about 83% as singletons. The origin of this receptor is a man aged 55 to 70 with pancreatic cancer. The sequences come from peripheral blood, collected from a patient treated with proton-based radiotherapy. The rearrangement uses TRBV6-5 and TRBJ2-3; 10 bases match TRBD1. The CDR3 DNA follows: TGTGCCAGCAGATTGGACAGGGGGTCAGGGGATACGCAGTATTTT. Amino acid sequence: CASRLDRGSGDTQYF.